Below are 18 T cell receptor beta chains sequenced from a single sample in a study of blood T cell repertoires in COVID-19. Clones were sequenced by immunoSEQ multiplex PCR, and TCRdb holds only the in-frame ones, with some missing. Among over 250,000 clones, roughly 90% were seen once, and the ten largest hold around 13%. Sequenced input: peripheral blood. These receptors were taken from a woman aged 70-85 years with COVID-19, enrolled during active disease.

A single count supports this clone. The chain couples TRBV5-1 to TRBJ1-1; TRBD1 matches 9 bases. The CDR3 covers 15 residues. CDR1 and CDR2 (germline): SGHRS, YFSETQ. The ends lost 4 bases at V and 3 bases at J; junction bases unmatched: 7. The DNA for the CDR3 is TGCGCCAGCAGCCCCGCCGGACAGGGGCACACTGAAGCTTTCTTT. Translated: CASSPAGQGHTEAFF. The variable domain in full, with the rest retrieved from reference TRBV5-1 and TRBJ1-1, is KAGVTQTPRYLIKTRGQQVTLSCSPISGHRSVSWYQQTPGQGLQFLFEYFSETQRNKGNFPGRFSGRQFSNSRSEMNVSTLELGDSALYLCASSPAGQGHTEAFFGQGTRLTVV.

The V call is TRBV7-2, the J call TRBJ1-1; TRBD1 might be the D (5 bases). CDR3 size: 14 residues. Trimming took 5 bases from V and 4 from J, leaving 14 bases between them. In germline, CDR1 is SGHTA, CDR2 FQGNSA. Written as DNA, the CDR3 is TGTGCCAGCAGCCAGCCCAGGGACTTCACTGAAGCTTTCTTT. It specifies CASSQPRDFTEAFF.

The CDR3 loop reads CASSLLSPSGRDNSPLHF. The CDR3, as DNA: TGTGCCAGCAGCTTATTATCGCCGTCAGGGCGGGACAATTCACCCCTCCACTTT. The V and J genes are TRBV5-6 and TRBJ1-6, with D possibly TRBD1 on 5 matching bases. The CDR3 is made up of 18 amino acids. CDR1 and CDR2 (germline): SGHDT, YYEEEE. Trimming pared 2 bases from V and 7 bases from J, leaving 22 bases between.

The chain uses TRBV5-8 and TRBJ1-3, with D unresolved. Deletions cut 0 bases from V and 4 bases from J, with 14 bases between. CDR1 SGHTS and CDR2 YDEGEE come from the germline V gene. The CDR3 sequence is 16 residues long. The CDR3 spells CASSLATGLGGNTIYF. As DNA, the CDR3 is TGTGCCAGCAGCTTGGCCACGGGATTAGGCGGAAACACCATATATTTT.

This clone was recorded only once. DNA for the CDR3: TGTGCCATCAGTCAGCAGGCCTCCTACGAGCAGTACTTC. Protein sequence: CAISQQASYEQYF. The V and J genes are TRBV10-3 and TRBJ2-7; D is unclear. The CDR3 has 13 residues. Deletions cut 5 bases from V and 0 bases from J, with 8 bases between. Germline values: CDR1 ENHRY, CDR2 SYGVKD.

The chain has TRBV19 and TRBJ1-2, with 11 bases fitting TRBD1. The CDR3 totals 14 residues. Germline CDR1 LNHDA, CDR2 SQIVND (reference sequence). The J segment lost 8 bases and the V segment lost 6 bases, leaving 8 bases of the junction unmatched. DNA of the CDR3: TGTGCCAGTAGAGACCGGGACAGGGGGAGGGGCTACACCTTC. Its translation: CASRDRDRGRGYTF.

The chain couples TRBV5-1 to TRBJ2-7; TRBD2 agrees at 12 bases. CDR3 length: 16 amino acids. V lost 4 bases to trimming and J lost 3 bases; unmatched junction nucleotides: 8. Germline CDR1 and CDR2: SGHRS and YFSETQ. CDR3 region: CASSPSTSGGLYEQYF. CDR3 DNA sequence: TGCGCCAGCAGCCCCTCGACTAGCGGGGGACTCTACGAGCAGTACTTC.

The V and J genes are TRBV10-3 and TRBJ2-2; 11 nucleotides align to TRBD2. The CDR3 covers 17 residues. Germline lookup yields CDR1 ENHRY and CDR2 SYGVKD. J gave up 5 bases and V 2 bases, and 7 bases lay outside the gene matches. The CDR3 DNA sequence: TGTGCCATCAGTGAGGCTAGCGGGGGGCCGGGGACCGGGGAGCTGTTTTTT. It specifies CAISEASGGPGTGELFF.

On this clone: The same CDR3 is also encoded by other DNA sequences in this sample. The chain uses TRBV5-1 and TRBJ1-4, with 8 bases identical to TRBD1. The CDR3 is 13 residues long. V gave up 8 bases and J gave up 4 bases; unmatched junction bases: 4. In germline, CDR1 is SGHRS, CDR2 YFSETQ. CDR3: CASSDRVNEKLFF. For the CDR3, the DNA is TGCGCCAGTTCGGACAGGGTTAATGAAAAACTGTTTTTT.

The chain carries TRBV11-1 and TRBJ2-1; D is possibly TRBD1 (5 bases). The CDR3 contains 16 residues. The germline V gene encodes CDR1 SGHAT and CDR2 FQDESV (reference sequence). Trimming removed 5 bases at V and 4 bases at J, with 18 bases between. The CDR3 here is CASSSQGPPDYNEQFF. As DNA, the CDR3 is TGTGCCAGCAGCAGCCAGGGCCCCCCAGATTACAATGAGCAGTTCTTC. The full variable domain, in which reference TRBV11-1 and TRBJ2-1 provide the parts outside the CDR3, is EAEVAQSPRYKITEKSQAVAFWCDPISGHATLYWYRQILGQGPELLVQFQDESVVDDSQLPKDRFSAERLKGVDSTLKIQPAELGDSAMYLCASSSQGPPDYNEQFFGPGTRLTVL.

V usage is TRBV18 and J usage is TRBJ1-6, with D perhaps matching TRBD1 (6 bases). Trimming removed 6 bases at V and 16 bases at J, with 16 bases between. The CDR3 has 12 amino acids. In germline, CDR1 is KGHSH, CDR2 LQKENI. The CDR3 DNA sequence: TGTGCCAGCTCCCACCGGGACAACCTTCTCCACTTT. Protein: CASSHRDNLLHF. Together with reference TRBV18 and TRBJ1-6, the CDR3 gives the full variable domain: NAGVMQNPRHLVRRRGQEARLRCSPMKGHSHVYWYRQLPEEGLKFMVYLQKENIIDESGMPKERFSAEFPKEGPSILRIQQVVRGDSAAYFCASSHRDNLLHFGNGTRLTVT.

The chain employs TRBV7-3 and TRBJ2-3; 7 nucleotides agree with TRBD1. The CDR3 spans 13 residues. Germline values: CDR1 SGHTA, CDR2 FQGTGA. J lost 6 bases, V lost 2 bases, and 2 bases had no gene match. DNA of the CDR3: TGTGCCAGCAGCTTACAGGGGGAGGATACGCAGTATTTT. It yields the protein CASSLQGEDTQYF. Combining the CDR3 with reference TRBV7-3 and TRBJ2-3 gives the whole variable domain GAGVSQTPSNKVTEKGKYVELRCDPISGHTALYWYRQSLGQGPEFLIYFQGTGAADDSGLPNDRFFAVRPEGSVSTLKIQRTERGDSAVYLCASSLQGEDTQYFGPGTRLTVL.

The chain joins TRBV2 to TRBJ2-1, with D uncertain. Germline V gives CDR1 SNHLY, CDR2 FYNNEI. This CDR3 region has 13 residues. V lost 11 bases and J 0 bases, leaving 11 bases between the germline ends. The CDR3 DNA is TGTGCCGGCACGCTGAGCTCCTACAATGAGCAGTTCTTC. This sequence encodes CAGTLSSYNEQFF.

The V gene is TRBV5-1, the J gene TRBJ2-1, with a tentative D call TRBD1 (6 bases). CDR3 length: 15 residues. Germline V CDR1 and CDR2: SGHRS, YFSETQ. The V end was cut by 1 base, the J end by 3 bases, with 11 bases between. Here the CDR3 reads CASSLNGDIYNEQFF. The DNA of the CDR3 is TGCGCCAGCAGCTTGAACGGGGACATCTACAATGAGCAGTTCTTC.

This clone was recorded only once. The chain carries TRBV30 and TRBJ1-5, with 7 positions matching TRBD1. J gave up 6 bases and V 2 bases, and 4 bases lay outside the gene matches. Germline V lookup: CDR1 GTSNPN, CDR2 SVGIG (reference sequence). The CDR3 totals 13 residues. CDR3 sequence reads: CAWSSRDSQPQHF. The CDR3 DNA is TGTGCCTGGAGTAGCCGGGACAGTCAGCCCCAGCATTTT.

This clone was counted a few times. The chain carries TRBV19 and TRBJ2-2; TRBD2 aligns across 7 bases. This CDR3 region has 15 residues. The V and J ends lost 7 bases and 3 bases, in that order; junction bases with no gene match: 8. From germline, CDR1 is LNHDA and CDR2 SQIVND (reference sequence). In DNA, the CDR3 is TGTGCCAGTACCCCAGGGAGGGGTTACACCGGGGAGCTGTTTTTT. As protein: CASTPGRGYTGELFF.

The rearrangement links TRBV7-9 to TRBJ1-5; TRBD1 might be the D (6 bases). V was pared by 1 base and J by 0 bases, with 13 bases between. Germline lookup yields CDR1 SEHNR and CDR2 FQNEAQ (reference sequence). This CDR3 is 17 amino acids long. The CDR3 spells CASSLVHGQYSNQPQHF. For the CDR3, the DNA is TGTGCCAGCAGCTTAGTCCACGGACAGTATAGCAATCAGCCCCAGCATTTT.

The chain links TRBV5-6 to TRBJ2-3; 13 bases agree with TRBD2. With 2 bases clipped from V and 7 bases from J, the junction kept 4 bases outside the gene matches. The CDR3 loop spans 15 amino acids. Germline loops: CDR1 SGHDT, CDR2 YYEEEE. CDR3 protein: CASSLLAGGQNTQYF. CDR3 sequence (DNA): TGTGCCAGCAGCTTACTAGCGGGGGGGCAGAATACGCAGTATTTT.